This T cell receptor (beta chain) was captured by sequencing in a study of blood T cell repertoires in COVID-19. Clones were sequenced by immunoSEQ multiplex PCR, and TCRdb holds only the in-frame ones, with some missing. Here the sample spans 450,000 or so clones, roughly 90% being singletons. V lost 5 bases and J lost 4, with 3 bases in between. The germline V gene encodes CDR1 SNHLY and CDR2 FYNNEI. The CDR3 loop spans 11 amino acids. A word on this clone: Other DNA variants within this sample encode the same CDR3.

The receptor comes from a man between 18 and 29 years old with COVID-19, enrolled during active disease. This sequence joins TRBV2 and TRBJ1-5; no clear D gene. Sequenced input: peripheral blood. The CDR3 is CASSLNQPQHF. The CDR3 DNA reads as TGTGCCAGCAGTCTGAATCAGCCCCAGCATTTT.